These T cell receptor beta chains were read from a single sample in a study of blood T cell repertoires in COVID-19. The assay was immunoSEQ multiplex PCR, and TCRdb's table has in-frame clones only and misses some. The sample holds under 45,000 clones; over 75% are singletons and the top ten take just over 3%. The source material was peripheral blood. All receptors derive from a man aged 65-85 years with COVID-19, enrolled during active disease. The CDR3 runs from the conserved cysteine through the conserved F or W. Fields, in order: J gene, V gene, D gene, clone size, CDR3 DNA, CDR3 protein. D genes are given only for firm matches. Rows give clone size only sometimes, using once, few, many, or a class for an expanded clone.

J: TRBJ2-7; V: TRBV28; D: TRBD1; size: .; DNA: TGTGCCAGCCGCCTTACAGGGGAATGGTTTAACGAGCAGTACTTC; CDR3: CASRLTGEWFNEQYF
J: TRBJ2-7; V: TRBV20-1; D: TRBD2; size: .; DNA: TGCAGTGCTAGTCGGGAGGGCGAAATATCCTACGAGCAGTACTTC; CDR3: CSASREGEISYEQYF
J: TRBJ2-7; V: TRBV4-2; D: TRBD1; size: .; DNA: TGTGCCAGCAGCCAAGATTTGCCCGGCGGGGACAGGCAGGGAGAGCAGTACTTC; CDR3: CASSQDLPGGDRQGEQYF
J: TRBJ1-1; V: TRBV29-1; D: TRBD1; size: .; DNA: TGCAGCGCTACCCGACAGGGAGGTGTGGAGGCTTTCTTT; CDR3: CSATRQGGVEAFF
J: TRBJ2-5; V: TRBV7-2; D: TRBD2; size: .; DNA: TGTGCCAGCAGCCCCCGAGTAGCGGGAGGGCGTGAGACCCAGTACTTC; CDR3: CASSPRVAGGRETQYF
J: TRBJ1-2; V: TRBV5-1; D: .; size: .; DNA: TGCGCCAGCAGCTTGCAGGGGATGGAGTATGGCTACACCTTC; CDR3: CASSLQGMEYGYTF
J: TRBJ2-5; V: TRBV19; D: TRBD2; size: .; DNA: TGTGCCAGTTCTCCCGGGACTAGCAAGGAGACCCAGTACTTC; CDR3: CASSPGTSKETQYF
J: TRBJ2-2; V: TRBV7-6; D: TRBD1; size: .; DNA: TGTGCCAGCAGCCCCCGACAGGGGGGGTCCGGGGAGCTGTTTTTT; CDR3: CASSPRQGGSGELFF
J: TRBJ1-5; V: TRBV6-2/TRBV6-3; D: .; size: .; DNA: TGTGCCAGCAGTTACGTCACAGATGATCAGCCCCAGCATTTT; CDR3: CASSYVTDDQPQHF
J: TRBJ1-1; V: TRBV18; D: TRBD1; size: .; DNA: TGTGCCAGCTCACCGGGGACAGGGGTTTCGGTATTGGCTGAAGCTTTCTTT; CDR3: CASSPGTGVSVLAEAFF
J: TRBJ2-3; V: TRBV5-4; D: TRBD2; size: .; DNA: TGTGCCAGCAGCTTACGGCGGGAGGTGACAGATACGCAGTATTTT; CDR3: CASSLRREVTDTQYF
J: TRBJ2-1; V: TRBV6-5; D: .; size: .; DNA: TGTGCCACCCTGTGGGGTCGGGGGAATGAGCAGTTCTTC; CDR3: CATLWGRGNEQFF
J: TRBJ1-1; V: TRBV28; D: .; size: .; DNA: TGTGTAGCTTCGAACACTGAAGCTTTCTTT; CDR3: CVASNTEAFF
J: TRBJ2-7; V: TRBV4-1; D: TRBD2; size: .; DNA: TGCGCCAGCAGGTACGCCGGGTCGGGAGGGACCTACGAGCAGTACTTC; CDR3: CASRYAGSGGTYEQYF
J: TRBJ2-2; V: TRBV7-2; D: .; size: .; DNA: TGTGCCAGCAGCTTAATCTGGGCAGGGGAATTCCCCGGGGAGCTGTTTTTT; CDR3: CASSLIWAGEFPGELFF
J: TRBJ1-2; V: TRBV18; D: TRBD1; size: .; DNA: TGTGCCAGCTCAGGGACAGGGAATAACTATTATGGCTACACCTTC; CDR3: CASSGTGNNYYGYTF
J: TRBJ2-7; V: TRBV4-3; D: TRBD2; size: once; DNA: TGCGCCAGCAGCCGCAGGGGTTGGGGGACTAGCTACGAGCAGTACTTC; CDR3: CASSRRGWGTSYEQYF
J: TRBJ1-2; V: TRBV29-1; D: TRBD1; size: .; DNA: TGCAGCGTTGCACAGGGGAACTATGGCTACACCTTC; CDR3: CSVAQGNYGYTF
J: TRBJ2-7; V: TRBV19; D: TRBD2; size: .; DNA: TGTGCCAGTAGCTACTTGACTAGCTACTACGAGCAGTACTTC; CDR3: CASSYLTSYYEQYF
J: TRBJ2-1; V: TRBV9; D: .; size: .; DNA: TGTGCCAGCAGCGTATCTAGCTCCTACAATGAGCAGTTCTTC; CDR3: CASSVSSSYNEQFF
J: TRBJ2-7; V: TRBV6-2/TRBV6-3; D: .; size: .; DNA: TGTGCCAGCAGCACCGGACTGACAAGCTCCTACGAGCAGTACTTC; CDR3: CASSTGLTSSYEQYF
J: TRBJ1-2; V: TRBV29-1; D: TRBD1; size: few; DNA: TGCAGCGTTGGAGAGGTTCGACAGGGTTATGGCTACACCTTC; CDR3: CSVGEVRQGYGYTF
J: TRBJ1-4; V: TRBV7-2; D: .; size: .; DNA: TGTGCCAGCAGCTTAGATTCAGGTGAAAAACTGTTTTTT; CDR3: CASSLDSGEKLFF
J: TRBJ2-4; V: TRBV9; D: TRBD2; size: medium-sized; DNA: TGTGCCAGCAGCCCTCGGACTAGTTCCAAAAACATTCAGTACTTC; CDR3: CASSPRTSSKNIQYF
J: TRBJ1-2; V: TRBV4-2; D: TRBD1; size: .; DNA: TGTGCCAGCAGCCAAGACAGGGGGAGCTATGGCTACACCTTC; CDR3: CASSQDRGSYGYTF
J: TRBJ2-2; V: TRBV19; D: TRBD1; size: .; DNA: TGTGCCAGTAGTCTCACAGGGGGCTTGGACACCGGGGAGCTGTTTTTT; CDR3: CASSLTGGLDTGELFF
J: TRBJ1-3; V: TRBV7-3; D: .; size: .; DNA: TGTGCCAGCAGCTTAGAGGGTGGTGGAAACACCATATATTTT; CDR3: CASSLEGGGNTIYF
J: TRBJ2-6; V: TRBV6-5; D: .; size: .; DNA: TGTGCCAGCGGAGGCTCTCTATCTGGGGCCAACGTCCTGACTTTC; CDR3: CASGGSLSGANVLTF
J: TRBJ2-1; V: TRBV5-5; D: TRBD2; size: .; DNA: TGTGCCAGCAGCTCGGTAATAACTAGCGGGGACTACAATGAGCAGTTCTTC; CDR3: CASSSVITSGDYNEQFF
J: TRBJ2-1; V: TRBV24-1; D: .; size: .; DNA: TGTGCCACCACCGCCGGCGGGGGCCCCTACAATGAGCAGTTCTTC; CDR3: CATTAGGGPYNEQFF
J: TRBJ2-1; V: TRBV5-1; D: TRBD2; size: .; DNA: TGCGCCAGCAGCTTGAAGGCTAGCGGGAGAGCCGATGAGCAGTTCTTC; CDR3: CASSLKASGRADEQFF
J: TRBJ1-5; V: TRBV2; D: TRBD1; size: .; DNA: TGTGCCAGCGCGACAGGGGGGAGTCAGCCCCAGCATTTT; CDR3: CASATGGSQPQHF
J: TRBJ2-5; V: TRBV11-2; D: .; size: .; DNA: TGTGCCAGCAGCTTCTATCTGTCCGTTGAGACCCAGTACTTC; CDR3: CASSFYLSVETQYF
J: TRBJ1-6; V: TRBV28; D: .; size: .; DNA: TGTGCCAGCATCGAACCTGGGGCGGGGGTTGGGCCCACACCCCTCCACTTT; CDR3: CASIEPGAGVGPTPLHF
J: TRBJ2-2; V: TRBV6-2/TRBV6-3; D: TRBD2; size: .; DNA: TGTGCCAGCAGTTACCCCCGCAGGACTAGCTGGAACACCGGGGAGCTGTTTTTT; CDR3: CASSYPRRTSWNTGELFF
J: TRBJ1-2; V: TRBV14; D: .; size: .; DNA: TGTGCCAGCAGCTCTCTCCTGGCCGGCAGGGTGGGCGGCTACACCTTC; CDR3: CASSSLLAGRVGGYTF
J: TRBJ2-1; V: TRBV27; D: .; size: .; DNA: TGTGCCAGCAACCTGGACAGCCCCAATGCCCCGGAGCAGTTCTTC; CDR3: CASNLDSPNAPEQFF
J: TRBJ2-1; V: TRBV7-2; D: .; size: .; DNA: TGTGCCAGCAGCTTTCCCCAGTACAATGAGCAGTTCTTC; CDR3: CASSFPQYNEQFF
J: TRBJ2-1; V: TRBV11-2; D: TRBD2; size: .; DNA: TGTGCCAGCAGCTCTGGGGTAGCGGGGTACAATGAGCAGTTCTTC; CDR3: CASSSGVAGYNEQFF
J: TRBJ1-1; V: TRBV6-5; D: .; size: .; DNA: TGTGCCAGCAGTTACGGTCGACACACAACCACTGAAGCTTTCTTT; CDR3: CASSYGRHTTTEAFF
J: TRBJ1-3; V: TRBV28; D: .; size: .; DNA: TGTGCCAGCAGTTCGCTTAGAGGAGACACCATATATTTT; CDR3: CASSSLRGDTIYF
J: TRBJ1-5; V: TRBV18; D: TRBD1; size: .; DNA: TGTGCCAGCTCACCCCCCCCAGGGGGCGGCAATCAGCCCCAGCATTTT; CDR3: CASSPPPGGGNQPQHF